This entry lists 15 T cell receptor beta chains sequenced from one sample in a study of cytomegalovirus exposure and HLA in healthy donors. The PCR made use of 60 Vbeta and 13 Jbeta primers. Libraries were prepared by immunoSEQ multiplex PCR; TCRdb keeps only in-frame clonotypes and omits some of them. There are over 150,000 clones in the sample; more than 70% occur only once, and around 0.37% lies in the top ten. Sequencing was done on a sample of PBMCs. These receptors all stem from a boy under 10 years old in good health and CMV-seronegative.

The DNA of the CDR3 is TGTGCCACCAGCAGAGGGGAAGGGGGGAACACTGAAGCTTTCTTT. It specifies CATSRGEGGNTEAFF. This chain joins TRBV15 and TRBJ1-1; maybe TRBD1 (6 bases). The ends were cut back, 1 base at V and 1 base at J, with 10 bases in the middle. Germline V gene sequence: CDR1 LNHNV, CDR2 YYDKDF (reference sequence). There are 15 residues in the CDR3.

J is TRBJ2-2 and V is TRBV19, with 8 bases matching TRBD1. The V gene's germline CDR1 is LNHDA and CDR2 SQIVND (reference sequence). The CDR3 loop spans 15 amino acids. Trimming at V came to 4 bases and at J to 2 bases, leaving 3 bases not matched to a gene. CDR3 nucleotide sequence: TGTGCCAGTAGTAGGACAGGGCTCAACACCGGGGAGCTGTTTTTT. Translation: CASSRTGLNTGELFF.

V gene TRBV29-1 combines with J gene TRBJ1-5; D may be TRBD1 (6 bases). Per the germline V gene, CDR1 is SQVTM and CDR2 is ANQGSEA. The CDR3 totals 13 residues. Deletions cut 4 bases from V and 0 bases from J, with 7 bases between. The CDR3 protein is CSVADSSNQPQHF. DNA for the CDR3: TGCAGCGTTGCGGACAGTAGCAATCAGCCCCAGCATTTT.

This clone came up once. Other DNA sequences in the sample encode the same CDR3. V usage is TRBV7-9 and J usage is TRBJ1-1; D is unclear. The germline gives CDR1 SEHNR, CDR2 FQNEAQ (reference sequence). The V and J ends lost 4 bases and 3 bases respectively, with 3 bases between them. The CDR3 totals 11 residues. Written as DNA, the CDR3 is TGTGCCAGCAGCTCTTACACTGAAGCTTTCTTT. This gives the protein CASSSYTEAFF. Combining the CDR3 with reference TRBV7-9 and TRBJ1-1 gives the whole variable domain DTGVSQNPRHKITKRGQNVTFRCDPISEHNRLYWYRQTLGQGPEFLTYFQNEAQLEKSRLLSDRFSAERPKGSFSTLEIQRTEQGDSAMYLCASSSYTEAFFGQGTRLTVV.

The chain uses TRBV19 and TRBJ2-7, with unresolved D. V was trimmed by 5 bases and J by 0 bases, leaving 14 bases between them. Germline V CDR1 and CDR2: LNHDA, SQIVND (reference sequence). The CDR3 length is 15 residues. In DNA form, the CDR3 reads TGTGCCAGTAGTTACACGGCGGAATACTCCTACGAGCAGTACTTC. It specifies CASSYTAEYSYEQYF.

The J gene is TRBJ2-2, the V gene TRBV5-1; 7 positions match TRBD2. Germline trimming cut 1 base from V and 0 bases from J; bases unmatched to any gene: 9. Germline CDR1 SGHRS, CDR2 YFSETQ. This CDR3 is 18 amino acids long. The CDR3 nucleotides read TGCGCCAGCAGCTTGTTCCCTACTAGCGTCCCGAACACCGGGGAGCTGTTTTTT. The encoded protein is CASSLFPTSVPNTGELFF.

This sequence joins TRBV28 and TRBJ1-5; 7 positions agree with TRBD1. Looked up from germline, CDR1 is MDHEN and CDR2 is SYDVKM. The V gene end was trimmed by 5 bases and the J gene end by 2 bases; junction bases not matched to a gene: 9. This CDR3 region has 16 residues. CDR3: CASSPSKGAGNQPQHF. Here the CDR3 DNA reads TGTGCCAGCAGTCCCAGCAAGGGGGCAGGCAATCAGCCCCAGCATTTT.

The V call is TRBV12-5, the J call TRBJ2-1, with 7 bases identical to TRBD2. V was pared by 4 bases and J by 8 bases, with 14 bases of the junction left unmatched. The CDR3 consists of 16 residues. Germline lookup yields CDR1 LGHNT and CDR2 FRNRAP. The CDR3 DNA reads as TGTGCTAGTGGTTACTCCGTAGCGGGCCTAAGGGATGAGCAGTTCTTC. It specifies CASGYSVAGLRDEQFF.

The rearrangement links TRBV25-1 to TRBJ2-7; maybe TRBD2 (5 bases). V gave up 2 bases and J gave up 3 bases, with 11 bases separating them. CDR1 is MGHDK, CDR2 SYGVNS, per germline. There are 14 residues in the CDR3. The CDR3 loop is CASSEGLGGYEQYF. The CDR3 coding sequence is TGTGCCAGCAGTGAAGGGTTAGGAGGCTACGAGCAGTACTTC.

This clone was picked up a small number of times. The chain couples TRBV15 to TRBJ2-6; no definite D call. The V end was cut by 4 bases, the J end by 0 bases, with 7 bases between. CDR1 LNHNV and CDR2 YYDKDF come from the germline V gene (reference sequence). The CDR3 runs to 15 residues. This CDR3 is CATSTSLSGANVLTF. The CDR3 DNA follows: TGTGCCACCAGCACCTCCCTCTCTGGGGCCAACGTCCTGACTTTC. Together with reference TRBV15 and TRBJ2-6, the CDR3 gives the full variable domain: DAMVIQNPRYQVTQFGKPVTLSCSQTLNHNVMYWYQQKSSQAPKLLFHYYDKDFNNEADTPDNFQSRRPNTSFCFLDIRSPGLGDTAMYLCATSTSLSGANVLTFGAGSRLTVL.

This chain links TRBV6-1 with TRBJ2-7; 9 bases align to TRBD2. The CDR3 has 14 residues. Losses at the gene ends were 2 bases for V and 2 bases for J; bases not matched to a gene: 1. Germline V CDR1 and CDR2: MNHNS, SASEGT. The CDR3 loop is CASSELAGAYEQYF. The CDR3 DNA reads TGTGCCAGCAGTGAATTAGCGGGAGCCTACGAGCAGTACTTC.

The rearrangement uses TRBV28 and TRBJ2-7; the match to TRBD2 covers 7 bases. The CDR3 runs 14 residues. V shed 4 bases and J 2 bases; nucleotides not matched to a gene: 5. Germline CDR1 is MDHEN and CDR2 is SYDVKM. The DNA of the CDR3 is TGTGCCAGCAGTTCCGGGGGGACGGCCTACGAGCAGTACTTC. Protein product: CASSSGGTAYEQYF.

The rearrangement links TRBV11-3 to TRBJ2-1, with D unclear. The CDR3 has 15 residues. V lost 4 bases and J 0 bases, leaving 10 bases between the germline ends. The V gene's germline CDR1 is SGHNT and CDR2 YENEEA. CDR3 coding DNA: TGTGCCAGCAGCTCCAGGCAGTACTCCTACAATGAGCAGTTCTTC. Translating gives CASSSRQYSYNEQFF.

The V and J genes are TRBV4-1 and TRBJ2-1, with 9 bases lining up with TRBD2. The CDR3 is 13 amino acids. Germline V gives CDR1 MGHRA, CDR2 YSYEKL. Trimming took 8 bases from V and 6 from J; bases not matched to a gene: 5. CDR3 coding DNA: TGCGCCAGCCGCGGGAGGGCCGGCAATGAGCAGTTCTTC. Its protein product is CASRGRAGNEQFF.

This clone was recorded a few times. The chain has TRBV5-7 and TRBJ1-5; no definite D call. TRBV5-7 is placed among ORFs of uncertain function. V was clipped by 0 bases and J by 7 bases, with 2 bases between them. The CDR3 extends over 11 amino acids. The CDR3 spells CASSLVQPQHF. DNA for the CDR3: TGTGCCAGCAGCTTGGTACAGCCCCAGCATTTT.